This record covers a single TCR beta chain. Antigen specificity is unknown. This sample is drawn from a study of blood T cells in healthy people across ages. Whole-study context: The template switching approach captured approximately one barcoded beta molecule for every two T cells.

Points from the study as a whole: Roughly linear declines in TCR beta diversity per million T cells occurred with age.

Donor samples were obtained from healthy Caucasian individuals from Russia, aged 6 to 90. A second roughly 6 to 11 cycle PCR used barcoded and J-beta primers. TCRdb re-derived calls from the 5' RACE reads in MiXCR, one entry per CDR3 protein. The sample holds some 1,800,000 distinct CDR3 sequences, about two fifths seen once. Unmatched junction bases numbered 3, after V lost 5 bases and J lost 8 bases. Germline CDR1 is SEHNR and CDR2 is FQNEAQ (reference sequence). The CDR3 extends over 12 amino acids. Sequenced input: blood. The genes are TRBV7-9 and TRBJ2-1; 7 nucleotides align to TRBD2. The TCR sequence derives from a human donor in good health. The CDR3 reads CASSRAGYEQFF. CDR3 nucleotide sequence: TGTGCCAGCAGCAGAGCGGGGTATGAGCAGTTCTTC. Together with reference TRBV7-9 and TRBJ2-1, the CDR3 gives the full variable domain: DTGVSQNPRHKITKRGQNVTFRCDPISEHNRLYWYRQTLGQGPEFLTYFQNEAQLEKSRLLSDRFSAERPKGSFSTLEIQRTEQGDSAMYLCASSRAGYEQFFGPGTRLTVL.